The rows below give T cell receptor beta chains drawn from one sample of a study of T cells of healthy individuals. TCRdb re-called the 5' RACE reads with MiXCR, one entry per CDR3 protein. Among around 80,000 distinct CDR3 sequences listed, about 5% were seen once. The receptors derive from a female donor in good health. The CDR3 runs from the conserved cysteine through the conserved F or W. The D gene is left open where the match is weak. Some rows mark clone size as missing; the rest say once, few, many or name a class of expanded clone.

d_gene: TRBD2
abundance: few
j_gene: TRBJ2-3
v_gene: TRBV4-1
CDR3nt: TGCGCCAGCAGCCGAGCTGTTAATAGCGGGAGTGGAGATACGCAGTATTTT
CDR3aa: CASSRAVNSGSGDTQYF

d_gene: NA
abundance: many
j_gene: TRBJ2-5
v_gene: TRBV6-6
CDR3nt: TGTGCCAGCAGCACCACCCAGACCCAGTACTTC
CDR3aa: CASSTTQTQYF

d_gene: TRBD2
abundance: NA
j_gene: TRBJ2-7
v_gene: TRBV28
CDR3nt: TGTGCCAGCAGTTTACTGGGACTAGCGACCAGCTCCTACGAGCAGTACTTC
CDR3aa: CASSLLGLATSSYEQYF

d_gene: NA
abundance: NA
j_gene: TRBJ2-7
v_gene: TRBV4-2
CDR3nt: TGTGCCAGCAGCCAAGATAAGGGTTTCCTAGCCTACGAGCAGTACTTC
CDR3aa: CASSQDKGFLAYEQYF

d_gene: NA
abundance: many
j_gene: TRBJ2-7
v_gene: TRBV20-1
CDR3nt: TGCAGTGCTAGAGATCGGCGCGGGTCCTACGAGCAGTACTTC
CDR3aa: CSARDRRGSYEQYF

d_gene: TRBD1
abundance: many
j_gene: TRBJ2-1
v_gene: TRBV29-1
CDR3nt: TGCAGCGTTGAGAGGGGCCCCGGGACAGAGGGGGAAAGACAGTTCTTC
CDR3aa: CSVERGPGTEGERQFF

d_gene: NA
abundance: few
j_gene: TRBJ2-3
v_gene: TRBV5-1
CDR3nt: TGCGCCAGCAGCTCCCCTACCCTAGATACGCAGTATTTT
CDR3aa: CASSSPTLDTQYF

d_gene: TRBD1
abundance: many
j_gene: TRBJ1-2
v_gene: TRBV19
CDR3nt: TGTGCCAGCCGGACGGACAGGGTGGACTATGGCTACACCTTC
CDR3aa: CASRTDRVDYGYTF

d_gene: NA
abundance: many
j_gene: TRBJ2-7
v_gene: TRBV20-1
CDR3nt: TGCAGTGCTAGAGCTTTCCAGGGGACCTACGAGCAGTACTTC
CDR3aa: CSARAFQGTYEQYF

d_gene: NA
abundance: many
j_gene: TRBJ2-7
v_gene: TRBV6-2/TRBV6-3
CDR3nt: TGTGCCAGCAGACCGGAGGGCTCCTACGAGCAGTACTTC
CDR3aa: CASRPEGSYEQYF

d_gene: TRBD2
abundance: few
j_gene: TRBJ2-3
v_gene: TRBV27
CDR3nt: TGTGCCAGCAGTTTAAGCGGGGCCAGCACAGATACGCAGTATTTT
CDR3aa: CASSLSGASTDTQYF

d_gene: TRBD2
abundance: many
j_gene: TRBJ2-7
v_gene: TRBV15
CDR3nt: TGTGCCACCAGCAGACTAGCGGGTACTGGCGAGCAGTACTTC
CDR3aa: CATSRLAGTGEQYF

d_gene: NA
abundance: many
j_gene: TRBJ1-4
v_gene: TRBV20-1
CDR3nt: TGCAGTGCTAGCACGTCTAGGGGTATTGAAAAACTGTTTTTT
CDR3aa: CSASTSRGIEKLFF

d_gene: NA
abundance: NA
j_gene: TRBJ2-3
v_gene: TRBV7-3
CDR3nt: TGTGCCAGCAGCTTAGAGGGGGGAGGGCTCACAGATACGCAGTATTTT
CDR3aa: CASSLEGGGLTDTQYF

d_gene: NA
abundance: few
j_gene: TRBJ2-3
v_gene: TRBV4-3
CDR3nt: TGCGCCAGCAGCCAAGAACTAGCTACAGATACGCAGTATTTT
CDR3aa: CASSQELATDTQYF

d_gene: NA
abundance: NA
j_gene: TRBJ1-6
v_gene: TRBV6-1
CDR3nt: TGTGCCACCGCTATGGGGGGGCCGGATTCACCCCTCCACTTT
CDR3aa: CATAMGGPDSPLHF

d_gene: NA
abundance: few
j_gene: TRBJ1-1
v_gene: TRBV4-1
CDR3nt: TGCGCCAGCAGCCATAGGCAGGGGAACCCTGAAGCTTTCTTT
CDR3aa: CASSHRQGNPEAFF

d_gene: TRBD2
abundance: few
j_gene: TRBJ2-7
v_gene: TRBV7-9
CDR3nt: TGTGCCAGCAGCTTAGTAGCGGCAGCGGGGGAGGCCTACGAGCAGTACTTC
CDR3aa: CASSLVAAAGEAYEQYF

d_gene: NA
abundance: many
j_gene: TRBJ1-1
v_gene: TRBV6-6
CDR3nt: TGTGCCAGCACCCGCCAGCCGGAGAACACTGAAGCTTTCTTT
CDR3aa: CASTRQPENTEAFF

d_gene: NA
abundance: few
j_gene: TRBJ2-6
v_gene: TRBV6-2/TRBV6-3
CDR3nt: TGTGCCAGCAGTTACTCGACGGCCTCTGGGGCCAACGTCCTGACTTTC
CDR3aa: CASSYSTASGANVLTF

d_gene: TRBD2
abundance: many
j_gene: TRBJ2-1
v_gene: TRBV3-1
CDR3nt: TGTGCCAGCAGCCAAGATAGAAGCGGGAGGGCAAAACTTTACAATGAGCAGTTCTTC
CDR3aa: CASSQDRSGRAKLYNEQFF

d_gene: NA
abundance: few
j_gene: TRBJ1-1
v_gene: TRBV20-1
CDR3nt: TGCAGTGCCAACAGGGAAAGGAACACTGAAGCTTTCTTT
CDR3aa: CSANRERNTEAFF